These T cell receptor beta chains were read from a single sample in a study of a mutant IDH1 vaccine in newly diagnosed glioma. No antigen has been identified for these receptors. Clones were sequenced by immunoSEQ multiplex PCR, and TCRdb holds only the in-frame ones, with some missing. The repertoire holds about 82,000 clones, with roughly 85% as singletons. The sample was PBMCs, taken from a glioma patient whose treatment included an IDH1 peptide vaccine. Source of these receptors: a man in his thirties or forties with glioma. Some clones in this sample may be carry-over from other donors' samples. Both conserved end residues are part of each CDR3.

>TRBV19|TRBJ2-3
CASSETGFPDTQYF
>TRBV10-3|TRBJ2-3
CAITGGDTDTQYF
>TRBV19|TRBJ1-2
CASSNWGDRSYGYTF
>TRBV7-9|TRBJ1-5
CASSSYRGSSNQPQHF
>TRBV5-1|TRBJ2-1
CASSLIGGENNEQFF
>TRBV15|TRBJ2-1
CATRPLSGVGLNEQFF
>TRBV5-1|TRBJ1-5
CASSPGEGAGNQPQHF
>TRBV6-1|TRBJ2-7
CASSELAGGDEQYF
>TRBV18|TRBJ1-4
CASSRGTEFNEKLFF
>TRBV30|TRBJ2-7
CAWNRGLSYEQYF
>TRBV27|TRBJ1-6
CASSLSTGASYNSPLHF
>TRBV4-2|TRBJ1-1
CASSQGTGGRWTEAFF
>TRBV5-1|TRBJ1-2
CASSFNLQGTSNYGYTF
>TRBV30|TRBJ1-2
CAWSGGQGSNYGYTF
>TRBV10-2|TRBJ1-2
CASSNRLSLRGYTF
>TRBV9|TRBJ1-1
CASSGANTRGDTEAFF
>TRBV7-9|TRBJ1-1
CASRASVNTEAFF
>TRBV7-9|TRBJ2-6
CASSWAGYGANVLTF
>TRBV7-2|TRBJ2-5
CASSLVGETQYF
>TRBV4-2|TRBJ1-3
CASSQDLPAAETGNTIYF
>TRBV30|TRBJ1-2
CAYSGQAGSGYTF
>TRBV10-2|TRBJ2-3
CASSGGRADTQYF
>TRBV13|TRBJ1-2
CASSLSLGGGNGYTF
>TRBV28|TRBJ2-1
CASSSHNAGSSFF
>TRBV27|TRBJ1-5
CASSLGNSLSNQPQHF
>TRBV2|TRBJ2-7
CASSDFEREGYEQYF
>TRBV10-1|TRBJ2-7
CASSDDSYEQYF
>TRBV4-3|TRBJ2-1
CASSRRREPAYNEQFF
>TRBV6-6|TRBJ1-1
CASSRTTVMNTEAFF
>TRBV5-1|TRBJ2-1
CASSLEALAGGPEQFF
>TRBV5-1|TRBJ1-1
CASSLRGGTEAFF
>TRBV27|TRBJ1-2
CASSLGKFYGYTF
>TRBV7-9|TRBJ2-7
CASSLGREPYEQYF
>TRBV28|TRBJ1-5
CASSSIVTGALSNQPQHF
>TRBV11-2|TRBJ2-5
CASSSLGGETQYF
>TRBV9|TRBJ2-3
CASSVASFGTDTQYF
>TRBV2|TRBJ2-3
CASGSGGTDTQYF
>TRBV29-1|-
CSVGLGRDEQYF
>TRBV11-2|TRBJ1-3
CASSPSRTSGNTIYF
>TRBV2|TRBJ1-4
CASSEGLTNEKLFF
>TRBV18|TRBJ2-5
CASSPPGEETQYF
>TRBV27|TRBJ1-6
CASSFYRGNSPLHF
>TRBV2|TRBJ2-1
CASSPTRDGSYNEQFF
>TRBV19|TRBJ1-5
CASSKSRSNQPQHF
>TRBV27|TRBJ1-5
CASGFQPQHF
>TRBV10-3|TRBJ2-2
CAIRGGQRDAGELFF
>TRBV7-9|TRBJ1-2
CASSPSYGYTF
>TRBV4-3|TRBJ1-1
CASSPKTTRNTEAFF
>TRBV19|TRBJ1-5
CASSGTGIQPQHF
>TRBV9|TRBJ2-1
CASSVQTGTSSEQFF
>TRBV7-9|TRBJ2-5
CASSFGQNQETQYF
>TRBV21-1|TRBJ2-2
CAPTGELFF
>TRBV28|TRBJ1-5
CASSSVPDNQPQHF
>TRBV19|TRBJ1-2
CATWTGNGYTF